The table lists the clone carrying this TCR beta chain with many counts. Its specificity is not known. Isolated RNA was reverse transcribed in full, so expressed TCRB transcripts were sequenced. Only in-frame clones appear in the TCRdb table, and some are missing; sequencing was by immunoSEQ multiplex PCR. The profile covers some 370,000 clones, with around a tenth appearing a single time and less than 0.65% taken by the ten largest. These data belong to a study of beta chain features in type 1 diabetes. CD45RO/CCR7/CD25/CD127/CD95/CD27 separated CD4+ naive, central memory, regulatory and stem cell-like memory cells by sorting. Sorted populations were all over 95% pure. The ends were cut back, 5 bases at V and 5 bases at J, with 15 bases in the middle. Looked up from germline, CDR1 is SGHTA and CDR2 is FQGNSA. The length of the CDR3 is 14 residues. Study observations and caveats: In every one of the four CD4+ subsets, TCRB CDR3s were moderately but significantly shorter in Type 1 diabetes patients. High-TCR-expressing cells could be over-represented by cDNA sequencing.

This chain connects TRBV7-2 to TRBJ2-5; D is unresolved. The source material was central memory CD4+ T cells from blood. The receptor was isolated from a young man with type 1 diabetes. CDR3 loop: CASSIRTYSETQYF. For the CDR3, the DNA is TGTGCCAGCAGCATCCGCACCTACTCGGAGACCCAGTACTTC.